These T cell receptor beta chains were read from a single sample in a study of T cells in localized non-small cell lung cancer. The method was immunoSEQ multiplex PCR; TCRdb's version includes in-frame clones alone and lacks a portion of them. The repertoire consists of about 74,000 clones, with about 81% occurring once and the leading ten covering approximately 1.2%. Sequenced material: peripheral blood, taken before any cancer treatment. These receptors were obtained from a female donor older than 55 with stage I lung adenocarcinoma. CDR3s leave out the opening cysteine and the closing phenylalanine or tryptophan. Some rows have no size entry. The others give once, few or many, or a class for an expanded clone.

v_call: TRBV5-1
clone_size: NA
j_call: TRBJ2-5
cdr3_aa: ASSRTGFNVETQY

v_call: TRBV6-1
clone_size: NA
j_call: TRBJ2-3
cdr3_aa: ASSEGRRLVTDTQY

v_call: TRBV18
clone_size: NA
j_call: TRBJ2-1
cdr3_aa: ASSRQGGNEQF

v_call: TRBV12-5
clone_size: NA
j_call: TRBJ2-3
cdr3_aa: ASGDPGGISTDTQY

v_call: TRBV14
clone_size: NA
j_call: TRBJ1-6
cdr3_aa: ASSHPTGNSYNSPLH

v_call: TRBV4-2
clone_size: NA
j_call: TRBJ2-1
cdr3_aa: ASSRTSLGGLDEQF

v_call: TRBV2
clone_size: NA
j_call: TRBJ2-2
cdr3_aa: ASRQGPGSGELF

v_call: TRBV2
clone_size: few
j_call: TRBJ1-2
cdr3_aa: ASTYGTGTNYGYT

v_call: TRBV10-1
clone_size: few
j_call: TRBJ1-1
cdr3_aa: ASSGQGNTEAF

v_call: TRBV2
clone_size: NA
j_call: TRBJ2-7
cdr3_aa: ASSDGGFSYEQY